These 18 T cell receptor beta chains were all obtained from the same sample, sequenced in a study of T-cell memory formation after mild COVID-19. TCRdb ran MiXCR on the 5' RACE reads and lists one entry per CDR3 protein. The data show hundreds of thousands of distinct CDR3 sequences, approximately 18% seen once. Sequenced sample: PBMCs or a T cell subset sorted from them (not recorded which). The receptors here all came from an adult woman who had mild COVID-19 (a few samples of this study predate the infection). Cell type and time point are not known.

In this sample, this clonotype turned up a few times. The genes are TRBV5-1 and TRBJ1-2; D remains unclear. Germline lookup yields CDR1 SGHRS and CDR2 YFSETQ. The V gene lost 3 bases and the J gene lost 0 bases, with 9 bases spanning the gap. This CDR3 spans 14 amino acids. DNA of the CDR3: TGCGCCAGCAGCTCGAGATCTACTAACTATGGCTACACCTTC. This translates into CASSSRSTNYGYTF. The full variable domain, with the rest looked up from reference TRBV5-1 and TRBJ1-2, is KAGVTQTPRYLIKTRGQQVTLSCSPISGHRSVSWYQQTPGQGLQFLFEYFSETQRNKGNFPGRFSGRQFSNSRSEMNVSTLELGDSALYLCASSSRSTNYGYTFGSGTRLTVV.

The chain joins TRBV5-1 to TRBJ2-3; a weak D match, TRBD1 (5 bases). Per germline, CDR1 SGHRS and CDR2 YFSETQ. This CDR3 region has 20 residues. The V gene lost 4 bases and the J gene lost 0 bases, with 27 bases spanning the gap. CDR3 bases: TGCGCCAGCAGCCCGCTACTCCCGTGGACACCAATTGGGAGCACAGATACGCAGTATTTT. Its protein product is CASSPLLPWTPIGSTDTQYF. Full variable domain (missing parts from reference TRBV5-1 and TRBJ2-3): KAGVTQTPRYLIKTRGQQVTLSCSPISGHRSVSWYQQTPGQGLQFLFEYFSETQRNKGNFPGRFSGRQFSNSRSEMNVSTLELGDSALYLCASSPLLPWTPIGSTDTQYFGPGTRLTVL.

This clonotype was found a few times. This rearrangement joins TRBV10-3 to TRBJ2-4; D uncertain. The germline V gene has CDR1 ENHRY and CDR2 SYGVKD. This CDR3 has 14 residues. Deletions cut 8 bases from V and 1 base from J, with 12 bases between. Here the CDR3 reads CAIYRSKAKNIQYF. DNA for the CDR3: TGTGCCATCTATAGATCAAAGGCCAAAAACATTCAGTACTTC.

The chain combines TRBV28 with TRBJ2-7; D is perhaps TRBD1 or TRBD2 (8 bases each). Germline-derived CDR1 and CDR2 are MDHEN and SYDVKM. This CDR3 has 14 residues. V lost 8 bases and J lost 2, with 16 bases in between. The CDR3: CASDRGLVPYEQYF. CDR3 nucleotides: TGTGCCAGCGACAGGGGACTAGTTCCCTACGAGCAGTACTTC.

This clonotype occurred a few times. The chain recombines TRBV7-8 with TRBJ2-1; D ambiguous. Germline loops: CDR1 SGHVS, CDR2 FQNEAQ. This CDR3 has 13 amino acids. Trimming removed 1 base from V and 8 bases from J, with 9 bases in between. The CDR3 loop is CASSLGAVYEQFF. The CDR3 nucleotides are TGTGCCAGCAGCTTAGGGGCGGTTTATGAGCAGTTCTTC.

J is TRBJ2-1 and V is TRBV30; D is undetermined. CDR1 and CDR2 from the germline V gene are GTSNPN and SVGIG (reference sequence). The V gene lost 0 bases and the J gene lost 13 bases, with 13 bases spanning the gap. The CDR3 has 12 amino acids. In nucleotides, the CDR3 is TGTGCCTGGAGTGTACTGATCACAACCCAGTTCTTC. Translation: CAWSVLITTQFF.

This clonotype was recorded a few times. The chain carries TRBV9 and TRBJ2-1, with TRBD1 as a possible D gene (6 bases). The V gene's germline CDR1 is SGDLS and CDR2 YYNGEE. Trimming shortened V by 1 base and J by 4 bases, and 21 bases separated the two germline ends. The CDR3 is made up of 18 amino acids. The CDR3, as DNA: TGTGCCAGCAGCGTACCGATGGACAGTTCAAAGGGGTACAATGAGCAGTTCTTC. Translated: CASSVPMDSSKGYNEQFF.

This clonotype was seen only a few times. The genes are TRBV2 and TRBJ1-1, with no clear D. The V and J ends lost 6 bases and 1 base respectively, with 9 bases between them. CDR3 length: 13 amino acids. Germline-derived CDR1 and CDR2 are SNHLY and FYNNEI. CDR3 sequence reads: CASRDVGNTEAFF. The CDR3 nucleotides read TGTGCCAGCAGGGATGTGGGGAACACTGAAGCTTTCTTT.

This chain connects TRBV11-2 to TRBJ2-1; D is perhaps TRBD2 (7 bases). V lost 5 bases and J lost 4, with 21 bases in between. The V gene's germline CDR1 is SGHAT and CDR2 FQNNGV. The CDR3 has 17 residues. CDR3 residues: CASSGAATRGAYNEQFF. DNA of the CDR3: TGTGCCAGCAGCGGAGCTGCCACACGGGGGGCGTACAATGAGCAGTTCTTC.

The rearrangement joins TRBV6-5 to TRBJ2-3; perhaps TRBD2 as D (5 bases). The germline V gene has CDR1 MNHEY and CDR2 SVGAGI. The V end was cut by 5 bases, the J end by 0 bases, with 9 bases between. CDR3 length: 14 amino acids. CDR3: CASSTRVSTDTQYF. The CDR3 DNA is TGTGCCAGCAGTACGAGGGTCAGCACAGATACGCAGTATTTT.

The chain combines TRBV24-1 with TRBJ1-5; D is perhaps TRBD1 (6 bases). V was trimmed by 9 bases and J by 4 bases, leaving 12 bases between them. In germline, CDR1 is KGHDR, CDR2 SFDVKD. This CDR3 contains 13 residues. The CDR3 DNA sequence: TGTGCCACCTCCGACAGGTTTAATCAGCCCCAGCATTTT. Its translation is CATSDRFNQPQHF.

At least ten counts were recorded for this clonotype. The CDR3 region is CASSFGGATNEKLFF. The CDR3 nucleotides read TGTGCCAGCAGCTTTGGGGGTGCAACTAATGAAAAACTGTTTTTT. The chain has TRBV7-9 and TRBJ1-4, with D possibly matching TRBD1 (5 bases). The CDR3 is made up of 15 amino acids. V lost 3 bases, J lost 0 bases, and 8 bases lay in between. Per germline, CDR1 SEHNR and CDR2 FQNEAQ (reference sequence).

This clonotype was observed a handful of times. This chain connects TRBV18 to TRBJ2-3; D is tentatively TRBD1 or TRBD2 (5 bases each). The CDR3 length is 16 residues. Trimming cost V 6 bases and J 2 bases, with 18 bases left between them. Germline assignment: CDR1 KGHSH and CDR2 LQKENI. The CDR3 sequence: CASSTFQGDLTDTQYF. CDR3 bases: TGTGCCAGCTCCACGTTCCAAGGGGACCTCACAGATACGCAGTATTTT.

CDR3 loop: CASSLRWGHPEETQYF. DNA for the CDR3: TGTGCCAGCAGCTTAAGGTGGGGACATCCCGAAGAGACCCAGTACTTC. The chain employs TRBV7-2 and TRBJ2-5, with D possibly matching TRBD1 (6 bases). The CDR3 is made up of 16 amino acids. The V gene's germline CDR1 is SGHTA and CDR2 FQGNSA. Trimming pared 2 bases from V and 3 bases from J, leaving 16 bases between.

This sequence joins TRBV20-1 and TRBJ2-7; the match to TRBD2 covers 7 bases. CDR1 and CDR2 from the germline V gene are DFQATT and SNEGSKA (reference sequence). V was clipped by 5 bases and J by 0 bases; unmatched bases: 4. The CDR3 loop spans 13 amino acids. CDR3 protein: CSARLAGSYEQYF. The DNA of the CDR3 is TGCAGTGCTCGACTAGCAGGCTCCTACGAGCAGTACTTC.

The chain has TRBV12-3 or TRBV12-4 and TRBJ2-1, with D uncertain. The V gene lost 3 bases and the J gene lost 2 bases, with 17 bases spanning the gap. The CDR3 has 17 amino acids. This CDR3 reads CASSFPLDRPTYNEQFF. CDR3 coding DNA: TGTGCCAGCAGTTTTCCCCTAGACCGCCCCACCTACAATGAGCAGTTCTTC.

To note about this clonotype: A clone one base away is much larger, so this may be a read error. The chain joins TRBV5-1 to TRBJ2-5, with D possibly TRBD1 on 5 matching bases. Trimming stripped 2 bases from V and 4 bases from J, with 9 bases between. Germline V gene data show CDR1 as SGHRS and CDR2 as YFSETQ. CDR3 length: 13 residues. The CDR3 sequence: CASSFRVRETQYF. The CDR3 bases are TGCGCCAGCAGCTTCAGGGTCCGAGAGACCCAGTACTTC.

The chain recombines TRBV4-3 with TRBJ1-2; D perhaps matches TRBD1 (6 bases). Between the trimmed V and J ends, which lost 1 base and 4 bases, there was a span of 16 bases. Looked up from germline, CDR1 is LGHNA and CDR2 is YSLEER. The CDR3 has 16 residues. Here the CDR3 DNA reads TGCGCCAGCAGCCAAGGGCCGGGGGGCAGGAGCTATGGCTACACCTTC. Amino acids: CASSQGPGGRSYGYTF.